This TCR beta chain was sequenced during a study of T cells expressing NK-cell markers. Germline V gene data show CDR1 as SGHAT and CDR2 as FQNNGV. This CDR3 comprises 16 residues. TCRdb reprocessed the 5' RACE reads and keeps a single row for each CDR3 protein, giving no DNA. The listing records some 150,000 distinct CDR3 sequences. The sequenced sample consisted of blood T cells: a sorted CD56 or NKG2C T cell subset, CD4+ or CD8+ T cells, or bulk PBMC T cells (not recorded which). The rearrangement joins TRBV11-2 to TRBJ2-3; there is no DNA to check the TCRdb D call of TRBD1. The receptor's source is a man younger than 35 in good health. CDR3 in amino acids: CASSFPGTGSTDTQYF.